The source of this T cell receptor (beta chain) is a study of CD8+CD57+ T cells in acquired aplastic anemia. General observations from the study: Patients had around 30 CD8+ CDR3 sequences in common with controls (the shared set).

Turning to this clonotype: Its antigen is unidentified.

CDR3 and TCR beta VDJ profiling relied on genomic DNA as the template. TCRdb fed the reads into MiXCR, producing one record per CDR3 protein. The data contain under 350,000 distinct CDR3 sequences, approximately 57% of them singletons. CD8+CD57+ cell expansion, shown by flow cytometry, had occurred in the patients selected for sequencing. The sample consisted of sorted CD4+, CD8+, or CD8+CD57+ T cells (not recorded which) from PBMCs. The receptor comes from a human donor with aplastic anemia.

The CDR3 spells CASSVDRGLGEQYF. The DNA of the CDR3 is TGTGCCAGCAGCGTCGACAGGGGGTTGGGCGAGCAGTACTTC. The chain has TRBV7-9 and TRBJ2-7; 9 nucleotides match TRBD1. In germline, CDR1 is SEHNR, CDR2 FQNEAQ (reference sequence). The CDR3 has 14 amino acids. With V trimmed by 5 bases and J by 6 bases, 8 bases remained unmatched.